These 27 T cell receptor beta chains share one sample of origin, sequenced in a study of OX40 agonist ivuxolimab in advanced cancers. Repertoires were generated with immunoSEQ multiplex PCR, while TCRdb's copy carries only in-frame clones and drops some. Seen here are tens of thousands of clones, about 88% observed once, and the top ten hold about 0.25%. Sequencing used CD4+ or CD8+ T cells sorted from blood, obtained in a trial of the OX40 agonist ivuxolimab. The receptor set was obtained from an adult with an advanced solid tumor such as melanoma, head and neck, liver or kidney cancer.

V and J are TRBV28 and TRBJ1-3; the match to TRBD1 covers 9 bases. CDR1 MDHEN and CDR2 SYDVKM come from the germline V gene. This CDR3 has 15 amino acids. The junction had 6 bases not matched to a gene; V was cut back by 7 bases and J by 2 bases. In DNA, the CDR3 is TGTGCCAGCACCCCGACAGGGGGGCCTGGAAACACCATATATTTT. It codes for CASTPTGGPGNTIYF. The whole variable domain, remainder taken from reference TRBV28 and TRBJ1-3, is DVKVTQSSRYLVKRTGEKVFLECVQDMDHENMFWYRQDPGLGLRLIYFSYDVKMKEKGDIPEGYSVSREKKERFSLILESASTNQTSMYLCASTPTGGPGNTIYFGEGSWLTVV.

This chain joins TRBV28 and TRBJ1-5, with 9 bases that match TRBD1. CDR1 is MDHEN, CDR2 SYDVKM, per germline. V was pared by 7 bases and J by 4 bases, with 8 bases of the junction left unmatched. The CDR3 has 15 residues. The CDR3, as DNA: TGTGCCAGCACTCCCGGGACAGGGAAGAATCAGCCCCAGCATTTT. Its translation is CASTPGTGKNQPQHF.

This clone appeared once. The V and J genes are TRBV9 and TRBJ2-5; 9 nucleotides agree with TRBD2. The V gene end was trimmed by 4 bases and the J gene end by 4 bases; junction bases not matched to a gene: 5. The CDR3 loop spans 14 amino acids. Per the germline V gene, CDR1 is SGDLS and CDR2 is YYNGEE. Here the CDR3 reads CASSFSGSGETQYF. CDR3 nucleotides: TGTGCCAGCAGCTTTAGCGGGAGTGGAGAGACCCAGTACTTC.

The chain recombines TRBV2 with TRBJ2-1; the D is unclear. Germline V gives CDR1 SNHLY, CDR2 FYNNEI. The CDR3 runs 11 residues. With 2 bases removed from V and 7 bases from J, the gap between germline ends came to 3 bases. The CDR3 region is CASSEYNEQFF. Written as DNA, the CDR3 is TGTGCCAGCAGTGAATATAATGAGCAGTTCTTC.

The chain recombines TRBV10-3 with TRBJ2-7; D gene unclear. V was trimmed by 10 bases and J by 4 bases, leaving 14 bases between them. The CDR3 totals 12 residues. Germline CDR1 ENHRY, CDR2 SYGVKD. The CDR3 loop reads CATRPEAYEQYF. CDR3 nucleotide sequence: TGTGCCACCAGGCCAGAGGCATACGAGCAGTACTTC.

The chain employs TRBV28 and TRBJ2-7; D may be TRBD1 (5 bases). Germline CDR1 and CDR2: MDHEN and SYDVKM. V was trimmed by 5 bases and J by 0 bases, leaving 14 bases between them. The CDR3 contains 15 residues. The DNA of the CDR3 is TGTGCCAGCAGTCCACGTGGGGCATACTCCTACGAGCAGTACTTC. Translating it yields CASSPRGAYSYEQYF.

V is TRBV7-9 and J is TRBJ2-3, with D unresolved. CDR1 and CDR2 (germline): SEHNR, FQNEAQ (reference sequence). The CDR3 is 12 amino acids. Trimming stripped 5 bases from V and 4 bases from J, with 7 bases between. Here the CDR3 DNA reads TGTGCCAGCAGCCATAGTCCAGATACGCAGTATTTT. Its protein product is CASSHSPDTQYF.

The genes are TRBV5-1 and TRBJ2-2, with TRBD2 matching over 13 bases. The V gene's germline CDR1 is SGHRS and CDR2 YFSETQ. V lost 4 bases and J lost 7; bases outside the gene matches: 4. This CDR3 has 15 residues. The CDR3 spells CASSAGTSGIGELFF. CDR3 DNA: TGCGCCAGCAGCGCTGGGACTAGCGGGATCGGGGAGCTGTTTTTT.

This chain joins TRBV19 and TRBJ2-3; D possibly corresponds to TRBD2 (6 bases). The CDR3 runs 14 residues. The germline V and J ends were trimmed by 3 bases and 0 bases, with 7 bases remaining between them. The germline gives CDR1 LNHDA, CDR2 SQIVND (reference sequence). CDR3 protein: CASSIGLSTDTQYF. The CDR3 DNA sequence: TGTGCCAGTAGTATTGGACTAAGCACAGATACGCAGTATTTT.

The chain recombines TRBV29-1 with TRBJ2-5, with TRBD2 matching 7 bases. This CDR3 is 13 amino acids long. The junction had 9 bases not matched to a gene; V was cut back by 7 bases and J by 4 bases. CDR1 is SQVTM and CDR2 is ANQGSEA in the germline V gene. CDR3 sequence (DNA): TGCAGCGCCGATAGGACGGGGGGAGAGACCCAGTACTTC. It codes for CSADRTGGETQYF.

The chain recombines TRBV6-6 with TRBJ2-6; D not certain. V was shortened by 4 bases and J by 1 base, with 5 bases between the two germline ends. The germline V gene encodes CDR1 MNHNY and CDR2 SVGAGI (reference sequence). There are 14 residues in the CDR3. The CDR3 here is CASSSDSGANVLTF. CDR3 DNA: TGTGCCAGCAGTTCCGATTCTGGGGCCAACGTCCTGACTTTC.

The chain carries TRBV7-9 and TRBJ2-3; 11 nucleotides match TRBD1. The germline V gene has CDR1 SEHNR and CDR2 FQNEAQ (reference sequence). V lost 0 bases, J lost 5 bases, and 7 bases stayed unmatched. The CDR3 consists of 17 residues. The CDR3 bases are TGTGCCAGCAGCTTAGCCTTGGGACAGGGGGTAAAAGATACGCAGTATTTT. It is translated as CASSLALGQGVKDTQYF.

The chain recombines TRBV29-1 with TRBJ1-1; possibly TRBD1 for D (5 bases). With 7 bases removed from V and 7 bases from J, the gap between germline ends came to 19 bases. Germline assignment: CDR1 SQVTM and CDR2 ANQGSEA. The CDR3 length is 13 residues. CDR3 in DNA: TGCAGCGCCAACCGCAACATGGGGCATGAAGCTTTCTTT. Its translation: CSANRNMGHEAFF.

The CDR3, as DNA: TGCGCCAGCAGCCCAGAGACTAGCGGGATATACAATGAGCAGTTCTTC. Its protein product is CASSPETSGIYNEQFF. The chain carries TRBV4-3 and TRBJ2-1; the match to TRBD2 covers 11 bases. The CDR3 covers 16 residues. V lost 4 bases, J lost 4 bases, and 6 bases stayed unmatched. Looked up from germline, CDR1 is LGHNA and CDR2 is YSLEER.

The chain employs TRBV6-5 and TRBJ2-7, with 7 bases matching TRBD2. Germline V gene lookup returns CDR1 MNHEY and CDR2 SVGAGI. The CDR3 length is 15 residues. V was pared by 2 bases and J by 2 bases, with 6 bases of the junction left unmatched. CDR3 in amino acids: CASSYGSGSAYEQYF. DNA for the CDR3: TGTGCCAGCAGTTACGGTAGCGGGTCAGCCTACGAGCAGTACTTC.

The DNA for the CDR3 is TGTGCCAGCAGTGAACACCGGACAGATCAAGAGACCCAGTACTTC. Residues: CASSEHRTDQETQYF. This rearrangement joins TRBV2 to TRBJ2-5; TRBD1 is a possible D gene (6 bases). Between the trimmed V and J ends, which lost 2 bases and 2 bases, there was a span of 12 bases. Germline V lookup: CDR1 SNHLY, CDR2 FYNNEI. The CDR3 runs to 15 residues.

The chain has TRBV19 and TRBJ2-1; TRBD2 matches at 8 bases. The germline V gene encodes CDR1 LNHDA and CDR2 SQIVND (reference sequence). Trimming removed 2 bases from V and 0 bases from J; junction bases left unmatched: 3. The CDR3 is 16 amino acids. The CDR3 spells CASSISGSGSYNEQFF. For the CDR3, the DNA is TGTGCCAGTAGTATAAGCGGGAGTGGCTCCTACAATGAGCAGTTCTTC.

In its sample, this clone was seen a few times. The genes are TRBV18 and TRBJ1-5; D is unresolved. The CDR3 loop spans 13 amino acids. The germline CDR1 and CDR2 sequences are KGHSH and LQKENI. With 4 bases removed from V and 5 bases from J, the gap between germline ends came to 9 bases. Written as DNA, the CDR3 is TGTGCCAGCTCACAGGGCGCGGATCAGCCCCAGCATTTT. This gives the protein CASSQGADQPQHF.

This clone was detected a few times. The chain employs TRBV19 and TRBJ2-2; the D gene is possibly TRBD2 (6 bases). V was shortened by 5 bases and J by 4 bases, with 17 bases between the two germline ends. The CDR3 spans 16 residues. Germline V CDR1 and CDR2: LNHDA, SQIVND (reference sequence). This CDR3 reads CASSSSGSGATGELFF. CDR3 nucleotides: TGTGCCAGTAGTTCCTCGGGTAGCGGAGCCACCGGGGAGCTGTTTTTT. The whole variable domain, filled in from reference TRBV19 and TRBJ2-2, reads DGGITQSPKYLFRKEGQNVTLSCEQNLNHDAMYWYRQDPGQGLRLIYYSQIVNDFQKGDIAEGYSVSREKKESFPLTVTSAQKNPTAFYLCASSSSGSGATGELFFGEGSRLTVL.

J is TRBJ1-2 and V is TRBV25-1; tentative D call: TRBD1 (5 bases). The germline V gene encodes CDR1 MGHDK and CDR2 SYGVNS. The CDR3 runs to 16 residues. With 5 bases removed from V and 6 bases from J, the gap between germline ends came to 22 bases. CDR3 DNA: TGTGCCAGCAGTCCCGGGACCCTCACGCCTAGCCATGGCTACACCTTC. It is translated as CASSPGTLTPSHGYTF.

The chain has TRBV27 and TRBJ2-5, with 7 bases matching TRBD1. Germline values: CDR1 MNHEY, CDR2 SMNVEV (reference sequence). V lost 5 bases and J lost 2; bases outside the gene matches: 8. The CDR3 has 15 residues. The CDR3 loop reads CASSPRTGPQETQYF. The CDR3 bases are TGTGCCAGCAGTCCTCGGACAGGACCACAAGAGACCCAGTACTTC.

This clone was observed once. This sequence joins TRBV18 and TRBJ2-2, with TRBD2 matching over 10 bases. Germline CDR1 KGHSH, CDR2 LQKENI. The CDR3 has 18 amino acids. V shed 3 bases and J 0 bases; nucleotides not matched to a gene: 7. For the CDR3, the DNA is TGTGCCAGCTCACCTCGACTAGCGGGTACTACGAACACCGGGGAGCTGTTTTTT. As protein: CASSPRLAGTTNTGELFF.

The chain is built from TRBV19 and TRBJ2-2; no clear D gene. Trimming stripped 6 bases from V and 0 bases from J, with 11 bases between. The CDR3 sequence is 15 residues long. Germline CDR1 LNHDA, CDR2 SQIVND (reference sequence). The CDR3 here is CASRIQHSNTGELFF. Here the CDR3 DNA reads TGTGCCAGTAGAATACAGCATTCGAACACCGGGGAGCTGTTTTTT.

This clone was seen a few times. This chain joins TRBV28 and TRBJ2-5, with a tentative D call TRBD1 (6 bases). CDR3 length equals 15 residues. Germline-derived CDR1 and CDR2 are MDHEN and SYDVKM. Trimming took 6 bases from V and 2 from J, leaving 16 bases between them. Written as DNA, the CDR3 is TGTGCCAGCAGACACCCGCAGGGGAGACAAGAGACCCAGTACTTC. Its protein product is CASRHPQGRQETQYF. Full variable domain (rest looked up from reference TRBV28 and TRBJ2-5): DVKVTQSSRYLVKRTGEKVFLECVQDMDHENMFWYRQDPGLGLRLIYFSYDVKMKEKGDIPEGYSVSREKKERFSLILESASTNQTSMYLCASRHPQGRQETQYFGPGTRLLVL.

The rearrangement links TRBV2 to TRBJ2-1; D is unresolved. The CDR3 runs 18 residues. The germline V gene has CDR1 SNHLY and CDR2 FYNNEI. V was clipped by 3 bases and J by 0 bases, with 18 bases between them. The CDR3 reads CASSEPTLAISSYNEQFF. The CDR3 DNA follows: TGTGCCAGCAGTGAGCCCACTCTTGCTATTTCCTCCTACAATGAGCAGTTCTTC.

The genes are TRBV28 and TRBJ1-1; D not resolved. Germline lookup yields CDR1 MDHEN and CDR2 SYDVKM. The V end lost 7 bases, the J end lost 1 base, and 7 bases lay between the germline ends. CDR3 length: 12 residues. The CDR3 is CASTYRNTEAFF. The CDR3 nucleotides read TGTGCCAGCACATACCGGAACACTGAAGCTTTCTTT.

The chain combines TRBV14 with TRBJ1-6; perhaps TRBD1 as D (6 bases). The V gene lost 1 base and the J gene lost 7 bases, with 8 bases spanning the gap. Germline V lookup: CDR1 SGHDN, CDR2 FVKESK. The CDR3 spans 14 residues. The CDR3 DNA reads as TGTGCCAGCAGCCAAGCTGGGGGCAATTCACCCCTCCACTTT. Translated, it gives CASSQAGGNSPLHF. Drawing the rest from reference TRBV14 and TRBJ1-6, the complete variable domain is EAGVTQFPSHSVIEKGQTVTLRCDPISGHDNLYWYRRVMGKEIKFLLHFVKESKQDESGMPNNRFLAERTGGTYSTLKVQPAELEDSGVYFCASSQAGGNSPLHFGNGTRLTVT.